These 30 T cell receptor beta chains were sequenced from one sample in a study of CD8+ T cells in alopecia areata. Reverse transcription of extracted RNA yielded cDNA, which provided the sequencing template. Assay used: immunoSEQ multiplex PCR; TCRdb lists only in-frame clones, some missing. The data show 170,000 or so clones, more than 60% seen once. Material: CD4+ T cells sorted from blood, obtained at week 0. The receptors derive from a human donor with alopecia areata.

V and J are TRBV5-1 and TRBJ2-3; D gene uncertain. This CDR3 is 14 amino acids long. V lost 1 base and J 3 bases, leaving 9 bases between the germline ends. CDR1 is SGHRS and CDR2 is YFSETQ in the germline V gene. The CDR3 DNA is TGCGCCAGCAGCTTGTGGGCCCTTACAGATACGCAGTATTTT. Its protein is CASSLWALTDTQYF.

This chain joins TRBV14 and TRBJ2-2; D remains unclear. Germline CDR1 reads SGHDN; CDR2 reads FVKESK. This CDR3 is built from 13 residues. V was shortened by 4 bases and J by 7 bases, with 10 bases between the two germline ends. CDR3 sequence reads: CASSRYSGGELFF. The CDR3 DNA follows: TGTGCCAGCAGCCGATACAGTGGCGGGGAGCTGTTTTTT.

The V call is TRBV25-1, the J call TRBJ2-7, with D perhaps given as TRBD1 or TRBD2 (5 bases each). This CDR3 is 13 amino acids long. The germline V gene encodes CDR1 MGHDK and CDR2 SYGVNS. Trimming took off 0 bases at V and 6 bases at J, with 9 bases between the two ends. This CDR3 is CASSEYGAGEQYF. The CDR3 bases are TGTGCCAGCAGTGAATACGGGGCTGGCGAGCAGTACTTC.

The genes are TRBV18 and TRBJ2-7; D is unresolved. V lost 0 bases and J 5 bases, leaving 11 bases between the germline ends. The length of the CDR3 is 14 residues. Germline V gene lookup returns CDR1 KGHSH and CDR2 LQKENI. CDR3 loop: CASSPPGPAHEQYF. The CDR3 coding sequence is TGTGCCAGCTCACCACCCGGCCCCGCGCACGAGCAGTACTTC. Full variable domain (rest looked up from reference TRBV18 and TRBJ2-7): NAGVMQNPRHLVRRRGQEARLRCSPMKGHSHVYWYRQLPEEGLKFMVYLQKENIIDESGMPKERFSAEFPKEGPSILRIQQVVRGDSAAYFCASSPPGPAHEQYFGPGTRLTVT.

This chain uses TRBV10-3 with TRBJ1-1; possibly TRBD1 for D (5 bases). With 5 bases removed from V and 4 bases from J, the gap between germline ends came to 14 bases. CDR3 length: 14 amino acids. CDR1 is ENHRY and CDR2 is SYGVKD in the germline V gene. CDR3 sequence (DNA): TGTGCCATCAGTCAAGATACAGGTACCACTGAAGCTTTCTTT. It specifies CAISQDTGTTEAFF.

The J gene is TRBJ2-3, the V gene TRBV29-1; TRBD1 might be the D (6 bases). Germline lookup yields CDR1 SQVTM and CDR2 ANQGSEA. The CDR3 length is 14 residues. V gave up 4 bases and J gave up 4 bases, with 15 bases separating them. CDR3 sequence: CSVVGRGGADTQYF. The CDR3 region has the DNA TGCAGCGTTGTAGGCAGGGGCGGCGCAGATACGCAGTATTTT.

The rearrangement links TRBV13 to TRBJ1-1; no clear D gene. The germline V gene has CDR1 PRHDT and CDR2 FYEKMQ (reference sequence). V gave up 7 bases and J gave up 0 bases, with 15 bases separating them. The CDR3 totals 15 residues. The CDR3 is CASKELRVMNTEAFF. In nucleotides, the CDR3 is TGTGCCAGCAAAGAACTGCGCGTCATGAACACTGAAGCTTTCTTT.

J is TRBJ2-1 and V is TRBV11-2; no definite D call. V was pared by 5 bases and J by 0 bases, with 14 bases between. The CDR3 sequence is 16 residues long. In germline, CDR1 is SGHAT, CDR2 FQNNGV. The CDR3 nucleotides are TGTGCCAGCAGCCCCGACTCGTGGGGCTCCTACAATGAGCAGTTCTTC. Amino acids: CASSPDSWGSYNEQFF.

This clone was seen only once. V gene TRBV7-2 combines with J gene TRBJ2-6; 7 bases align to TRBD1. V trimming: 7 bases; J trimming: 9 bases; junction bases outside the gene matches: 9. The CDR3 spans 14 residues. Germline V gene lookup returns CDR1 SGHTA and CDR2 FQGNSA. The CDR3 coding sequence is TGTGCCAGCAACCCTACAGGGGTGCACAACGTCCTGACTTTC. The encoded protein is CASNPTGVHNVLTF.

CDR3 nucleotides: TGCAGCGTTGACGCGGGGGGCTCAGATACGCAGTATTTT. Residues: CSVDAGGSDTQYF. This sequence joins TRBV29-1 and TRBJ2-3, with 8 bases aligning to TRBD2. V dropped 3 bases and J dropped 4; count of bases not matched to a gene: 3. This CDR3 is built from 13 residues. Germline V gives CDR1 SQVTM, CDR2 ANQGSEA.

This clone was observed a handful of times. The chain recombines TRBV5-1 with TRBJ1-3; D is perhaps TRBD1 (5 bases). Trimming pared 4 bases from V and 0 bases from J, leaving 11 bases between. The CDR3 runs to 15 residues. CDR1 SGHRS and CDR2 YFSETQ come from the germline V gene. CDR3 in amino acids: CASSPAGTSGNTIYF. CDR3 nucleotides: TGCGCCAGCAGCCCAGCGGGGACCTCTGGAAACACCATATATTTT.

J is TRBJ2-7 and V is TRBV19, with TRBD1 matching 10 bases. This CDR3 is 15 amino acids long. Trimming at V came to 8 bases and at J to 4 bases, leaving 11 bases not matched to a gene. The V gene's germline CDR1 is LNHDA and CDR2 SQIVND (reference sequence). The CDR3 sequence is CASGLRTGGSYEQYF. The CDR3 bases are TGTGCCAGTGGACTAAGGACAGGGGGTTCGTACGAGCAGTACTTC.

This clone was detected only a few times. V usage is TRBV6-5 and J usage is TRBJ2-2; TRBD1 aligns across 7 bases. The junction had 8 bases not matched to a gene; V was cut back by 6 bases and J by 7 bases. Per the germline V gene, CDR1 is MNHEY and CDR2 is SVGAGI. The CDR3 runs to 14 residues. Here the CDR3 DNA reads TGTGCCAGCAGGGCAGGGGGATCTGGCGGGGAGCTGTTTTTT. Translated, it gives CASRAGGSGGELFF.

This clone came up a few times. The CDR3 loop is CASSVGPSAEQFF. CDR3 bases: TGTGCCAGCAGTGTCGGGCCGAGTGCTGAGCAGTTCTTC. The rearrangement links TRBV6-5 to TRBJ2-1; no clear D. This CDR3 spans 13 amino acids. Trimming cost V 5 bases and J 9 bases, with 14 bases left between them. From germline, CDR1 is MNHEY and CDR2 SVGAGI.

V usage is TRBV29-1 and J usage is TRBJ1-1; D might be TRBD1 (6 bases). CDR1 SQVTM and CDR2 ANQGSEA come from the germline V gene. Trimming shortened V by 7 bases and J by 4 bases, and 19 bases separated the two germline ends. This CDR3 is 14 amino acids long. The CDR3, as DNA: TGCAGCGGACAGGCTGAGACTTTGGGCACTGAAGCTTTCTTT. Amino acids: CSGQAETLGTEAFF.

The CDR3: CASSQGGGTGTDTQYF. For the CDR3, the DNA is TGTGCCAGCAGCCAAGGGGGGGGGACAGGCACAGATACGCAGTATTTT. The chain joins TRBV4-2 to TRBJ2-3; perhaps D is TRBD1 or TRBD2 (7 bases each). Germline loops: CDR1 LGHNA, CDR2 YNFKEQ. The CDR3 contains 16 residues. V was cut by 1 base and J by 1 base, with 12 bases left in between.

The chain employs TRBV7-2 and TRBJ2-2; TRBD1 might be the D (6 bases). The CDR3 length is 17 residues. Germline CDR1 is SGHTA and CDR2 is FQGNSA. The V gene lost 5 bases and the J gene lost 2 bases, with 18 bases spanning the gap. CDR3 amino acids: CASSPQIWGPNTGELFF. The CDR3 bases are TGTGCCAGCAGCCCACAGATTTGGGGGCCCAACACCGGGGAGCTGTTTTTT.

This clone turned up a few times. The genes are TRBV29-1 and TRBJ1-1; unclear D gene. The CDR3 runs 10 residues. Germline V CDR1 and CDR2: SQVTM, ANQGSEA. V was pared by 0 bases and J by 11 bases, with 7 bases between. The CDR3 spells CSVEEGGAFF. DNA of the CDR3: TGCAGCGTTGAAGAAGGAGGGGCTTTCTTT.

The chain combines TRBV2 with TRBJ1-1; 8 positions agree with TRBD1. This CDR3 contains 17 residues. The germline V gene encodes CDR1 SNHLY and CDR2 FYNNEI. V was clipped by 3 bases and J by 0 bases; unmatched bases: 9. The CDR3 nucleotides read TGTGCCAGCAGTGAGAACCCCGGACAGGGATTGAACACTGAAGCTTTCTTT. Translated: CASSENPGQGLNTEAFF.

The rearrangement joins TRBV7-6 to TRBJ2-3, with a possible D match to TRBD2 (6 bases). Germline CDR1 reads SGHVS; CDR2 reads FNYEAQ. This CDR3 is built from 14 residues. V shed 7 bases and J shed 1 base, with 12 bases lying between them. This CDR3 is CASTPGGRTDTQYF. CDR3 coding DNA: TGTGCCAGCACCCCAGGAGGGCGCACAGATACGCAGTATTTT.

This clone came up a few times. The chain joins TRBV7-8 to TRBJ2-1; TRBD1 matches 9 bases. Trimming took 8 bases from V and 3 from J; bases not matched to a gene: 17. The CDR3 has 18 residues. The germline V gene encodes CDR1 SGHVS and CDR2 FQNEAQ. The CDR3 loop is CASSLRVSGQGYYNEQFF. The CDR3 bases are TGTGCCAGCTCCCTCCGGGTCAGTGGACAGGGGTACTACAATGAGCAGTTCTTC.

The CDR3 coding sequence is TGTGCCAGCATAAGGATGACAGGCCCCTACAATGAGCAGTTCTTC. It yields the protein CASIRMTGPYNEQFF. This chain uses TRBV2 with TRBJ2-1; tentatively, D is TRBD1 (6 bases). The CDR3 loop spans 15 amino acids. CDR1 is SNHLY and CDR2 is FYNNEI in the germline V gene. With 7 bases removed from V and 2 bases from J, the gap between germline ends came to 15 bases.

This chain uses TRBV30 with TRBJ1-2; TRBD1 matches at 11 bases. Trimming at V came to 0 bases and at J to 5 bases, leaving 8 bases not matched to a gene. The germline CDR1 and CDR2 sequences are GTSNPN and SVGIG (reference sequence). There are 16 residues in the CDR3. The CDR3 sequence is CAWSVPGQGGRYGYTF. CDR3 nucleotides: TGTGCCTGGAGTGTACCGGGACAGGGGGGACGGTATGGCTACACCTTC.

V and J are TRBV5-6 and TRBJ1-2; no firm D call. From germline, CDR1 is SGHDT and CDR2 YYEEEE. The CDR3 covers 11 residues. V was pared by 3 bases and J by 4 bases, with 4 bases between. This CDR3 reads CASSSLYGYTF. The CDR3 coding sequence is TGTGCCAGCAGCTCCCTCTATGGCTACACCTTC.

The chain has TRBV30 and TRBJ1-1; unclear D gene. Trimming stripped 4 bases from V and 2 bases from J, with 2 bases between. This CDR3 region has 10 residues. Germline CDR1 and CDR2: GTSNPN and SVGIG (reference sequence). CDR3 bases: TGTGCCTGGAAAAACACTGAAGCTTTCTTT. This codes for CAWKNTEAFF.

The chain combines TRBV7-2 with TRBJ2-7, with D possibly called TRBD1 or TRBD2 (5 bases each). V dropped 5 bases and J dropped 0 bases, with 26 bases sitting between them. CDR1 and CDR2 from the germline V gene are SGHTA and FQGNSA. The CDR3 contains 19 residues. CDR3 protein: CASSPRQRAGGTPSYEQYF. The CDR3 nucleotides are TGTGCCAGCAGCCCACGACAACGGGCTGGGGGAACGCCCTCCTACGAGCAGTACTTC.

This clone is a singleton in its sample. The gene calls are TRBV9 and TRBJ2-3, with TRBD2 identical over 8 bases. Germline assignment: CDR1 SGDLS and CDR2 YYNGEE. The CDR3 contains 15 residues. V trimming: 3 bases; J trimming: 7 bases; junction bases outside the gene matches: 10. The CDR3 spells CASSAGLETPHTQYF. Here the CDR3 DNA reads TGTGCCAGCAGCGCGGGACTAGAGACACCACATACGCAGTATTTT.

V usage is TRBV10-2 and J usage is TRBJ1-6, with 9 bases aligning to TRBD1. This CDR3 is built from 16 residues. The V and J ends lost 5 bases and 4 bases, in that order; junction bases with no gene match: 6. Germline lookup yields CDR1 WSHSY and CDR2 SAAADI. This CDR3 reads CASSLFGTGYNSPLHF. The CDR3 bases are TGCGCCAGCAGTCTATTCGGGACAGGGTATAATTCACCCCTCCACTTT.

The genes are TRBV7-3 and TRBJ2-3; 9 nucleotides line up with TRBD1. Losses at the gene ends were 2 bases for V and 2 bases for J; bases not matched to a gene: 2. Germline CDR1 reads SGHTA; CDR2 reads FQGTGA. CDR3 length: 15 amino acids. CDR3: CASSLGTGYTDTQYF. Written as DNA, the CDR3 is TGTGCCAGCAGCTTAGGGACAGGGTACACAGATACGCAGTATTTT.

The chain combines TRBV30 with TRBJ1-1; the D gene is possibly TRBD1 (6 bases). V was trimmed by 0 bases and J by 0 bases, leaving 17 bases between them. This CDR3 spans 17 amino acids. In germline, CDR1 is GTSNPN, CDR2 SVGIG (reference sequence). CDR3 DNA: TGTGCCTGGAGTGTCGCCTTACTCACAGGGTTGAACACTGAAGCTTTCTTT. This codes for CAWSVALLTGLNTEAFF.